A single sample gave rise to the 2 T cell receptor beta chains below, sequenced in a study of naive and memory T cell subsets. Two oligonucleotides, mixed equimolar, formed the beta constant-region primer covering TRBC1 and TRBC2. TCRdb reprocessed the UMI-ligation and nested PCR reads with MiXCR, giving one entry per CDR3 protein. The sample includes 32,000 or so distinct CDR3 sequences, about an eighth seen only once; the top ten take around 20%. The sequenced sample consisted of effector memory CD4+ T cells from blood. Subset reported: effector memory, CD45RA- CD27-. The receptors shown here come from a human donor in good health.

CDR3 loop: CASSPSQKADTQYF. The DNA of the CDR3 is TGTGCCAGCTCACCATCACAAAAGGCGGATACGCAGTATTTT. This chain connects TRBV18 to TRBJ2-3; no clear D gene. This CDR3 is built from 14 residues. CDR1 KGHSH and CDR2 LQKENI come from the germline V gene. V was cut by 2 bases and J by 6 bases, with 12 bases left in between.

This clonotype came up many times. V is TRBV28 and J is TRBJ2-1, with 8 bases aligning to TRBD1. Germline lookup yields CDR1 MDHEN and CDR2 SYDVKM. CDR3 length equals 15 residues. J gave up 3 bases and V 6 bases, and 7 bases lay outside the gene matches. CDR3 bases: TGTGCCAGCAGCTCCCTCGGACAGGGCTACAATGAGCAGTTCTTC. Amino acids: CASSSLGQGYNEQFF.